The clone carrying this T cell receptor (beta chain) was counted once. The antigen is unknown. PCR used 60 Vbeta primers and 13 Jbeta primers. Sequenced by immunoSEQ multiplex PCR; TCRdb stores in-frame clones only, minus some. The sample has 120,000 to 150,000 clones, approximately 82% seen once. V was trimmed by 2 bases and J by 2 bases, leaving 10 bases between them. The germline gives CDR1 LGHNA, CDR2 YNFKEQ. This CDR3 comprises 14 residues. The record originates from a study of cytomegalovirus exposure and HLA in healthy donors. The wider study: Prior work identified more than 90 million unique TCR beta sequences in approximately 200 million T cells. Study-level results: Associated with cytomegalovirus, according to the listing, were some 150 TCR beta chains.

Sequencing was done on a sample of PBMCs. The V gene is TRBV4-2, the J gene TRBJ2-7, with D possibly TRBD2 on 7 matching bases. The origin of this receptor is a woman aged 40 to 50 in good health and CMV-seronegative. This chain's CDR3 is CASSQKGGAYEQYF. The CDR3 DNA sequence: TGTGCCAGCAGCCAAAAGGGGGGGGCCTACGAGCAGTACTTC.